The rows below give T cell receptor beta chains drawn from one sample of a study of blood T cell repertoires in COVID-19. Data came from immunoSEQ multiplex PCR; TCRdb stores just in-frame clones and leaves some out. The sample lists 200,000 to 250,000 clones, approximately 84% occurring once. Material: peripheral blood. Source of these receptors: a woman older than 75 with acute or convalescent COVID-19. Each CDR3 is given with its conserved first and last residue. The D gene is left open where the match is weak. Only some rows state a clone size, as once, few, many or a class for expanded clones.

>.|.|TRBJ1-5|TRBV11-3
TGTGCCAGCAGCTTAGCATCGGTTTGCAGCAATCAGCCCCAGCATTTT
CASSLASVCSNQPQHF
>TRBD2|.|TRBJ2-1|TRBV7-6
TGTGCCAGCAGCTTAGTTCTAGCGGGGGGGCTTAATGAGCAGTTCTTC
CASSLVLAGGLNEQFF
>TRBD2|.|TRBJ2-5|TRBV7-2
TGTGCCAGCAGCTTAGTTGGGACTAGCGGGGGGGCCCGGGAGACCCAGTACTTC
CASSLVGTSGGARETQYF
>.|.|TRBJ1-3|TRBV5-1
TGCGCCAGCAGCTTGTGGGGGGGTGACTCTGGAAACACCATATATTTT
CASSLWGGDSGNTIYF
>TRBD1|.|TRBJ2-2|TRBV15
TGTGCCACCAGGGGGACAGGGAGAACCGGGGAGCTGTTTTTT
CATRGTGRTGELFF
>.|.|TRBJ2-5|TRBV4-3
TGCGCCAGCAGCCAAGATTTAATAGCAGGGAAGGCGGAGACCCAGTACTTC
CASSQDLIAGKAETQYF
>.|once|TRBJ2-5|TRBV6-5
TGTGCCAGCAAACCTAGATATGTACAAGAGACCCAGTACTTC
CASKPRYVQETQYF
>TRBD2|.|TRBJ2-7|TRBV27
TGTGCCAGCAGTTTATCCCTCCCGGGGGTGGGAGGGCGCTACGAGCAGTACTTC
CASSLSLPGVGGRYEQYF
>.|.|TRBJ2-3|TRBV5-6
TGTGCCAGCAGCTTGCTCAGGGGCACAGATACGCAGTATTTT
CASSLLRGTDTQYF
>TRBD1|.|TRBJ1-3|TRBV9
TGTGCCAGCAGCGTGAACCCGGGACAGGGTCCCGGAAACACCATATATTTT
CASSVNPGQGPGNTIYF
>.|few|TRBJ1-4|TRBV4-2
TGTGCCAGCAGCCAAAACCCACAAGCAACTAATGAAAAACTGTTTTTT
CASSQNPQATNEKLFF
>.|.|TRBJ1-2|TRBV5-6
TGTGCCAGCAGCTTGGCAGGGGCGGATGGCTACACCTTC
CASSLAGADGYTF
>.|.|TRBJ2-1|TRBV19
TGTGCCAGTAGTATACCAGAACAGTACAATGAGCAGTTCTTC
CASSIPEQYNEQFF
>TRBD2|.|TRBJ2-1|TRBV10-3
TGTGCCATCAGTGGTAGCGGGGGGTACAATGAGCAGTTCTTC
CAISGSGGYNEQFF
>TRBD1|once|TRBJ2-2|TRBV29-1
TGCAGCGTTGCGTCGGGACAGGGGGCAAACACCGGGGAGCTGTTTTTT
CSVASGQGANTGELFF
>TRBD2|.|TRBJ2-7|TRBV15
TGTGCCACCAGCAGGCCCCTAGCGGGGGCCTACGAGCAGTACTTC
CATSRPLAGAYEQYF
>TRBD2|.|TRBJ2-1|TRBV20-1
TGCAGTGCTAGTCCTAGCGGGAGGAGGTCCTACAATGAGCAGTTCTTC
CSASPSGRRSYNEQFF
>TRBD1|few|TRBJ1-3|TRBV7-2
TGTGCCAGCAGCTTAGGGGGACAGGGGATCTCTGGAAACACCATATATTTT
CASSLGGQGISGNTIYF
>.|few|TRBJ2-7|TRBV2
TGTGCCAGCAGTGAAGCGGCGTTTCGCCGGGGCGAGCAGTACTTC
CASSEAAFRRGEQYF
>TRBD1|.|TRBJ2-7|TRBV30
TGTGCCTGGGGGGGACAGGGGGCTCTAGCCCACGAGCAGTACTTC
CAWGGQGALAHEQYF
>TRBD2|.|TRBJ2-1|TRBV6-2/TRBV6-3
TGTGCCAGCAGTTACGTTCCCGGGAGGGTAGCGGACTACAATGAGCAGTTCTTC
CASSYVPGRVADYNEQFF
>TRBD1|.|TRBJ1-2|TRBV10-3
TGTGCGAAACAGGGGTATGGCTACACCTTC
CAKQGYGYTF
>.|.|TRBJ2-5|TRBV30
TGTGCCTGGAGTGTACGCCGGGGAATGCGGGAAGAGACCCAGTACTTC
CAWSVRRGMREETQYF
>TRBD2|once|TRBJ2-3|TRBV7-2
TGTGCCAGCAGCTTAAGGATTAGCGGGGGTACTAGCACAGATACGCAGTATTTT
CASSLRISGGTSTDTQYF
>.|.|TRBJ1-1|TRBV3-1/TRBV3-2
TGTGCCAGCAGCCAACAGGGATCTCTGACTGAAGCTTTCTTT
CASSQQGSLTEAFF
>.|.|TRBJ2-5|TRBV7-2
TGTGCCAGCAGCTTATCCAGGGAAGAGACCCAGTACTTC
CASSLSREETQYF
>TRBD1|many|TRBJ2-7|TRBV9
TGTGCCAGCAGCGGGTCCTACAGGGGTGGCGAGCAGTACTTC
CASSGSYRGGEQYF
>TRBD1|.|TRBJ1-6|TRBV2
TGTGCCAGCAGTGAAGGAGGGACAGGGCACAATTCACCCCTCCACTTT
CASSEGGTGHNSPLHF
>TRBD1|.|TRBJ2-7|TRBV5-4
TGTGCCAGCAGCTTGCCACAGGGGGTCTCTTCCTACGAGCAGTACTTC
CASSLPQGVSSYEQYF
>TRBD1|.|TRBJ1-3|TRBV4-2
TGTGCCAGCAGCCAAGACAGGGGGGCAGCAGGAAACACCATATATTTT
CASSQDRGAAGNTIYF
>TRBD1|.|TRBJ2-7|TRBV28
TGTGCCAGCAGGGGGACAGGGCCTTACGAGCAGTACTTC
CASRGTGPYEQYF
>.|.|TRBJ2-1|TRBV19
TGTGCCAGTAGTCCACGGACACTTTACAATGAGCAGTTCTTC
CASSPRTLYNEQFF
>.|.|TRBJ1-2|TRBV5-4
TGTGCCAGCAGCCCGATTGGGGGGGCCGGCTATGGCTACACCTTC
CASSPIGGAGYGYTF
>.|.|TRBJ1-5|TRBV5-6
TGTGCCAGCAGCTCACAGGGAAGAGGGATCAATCAGCCCCAGCATTTT
CASSSQGRGINQPQHF
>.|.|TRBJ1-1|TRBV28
TGTGCCAGCAGCCCTCGGAGTGCCACTGAAGCTTTCTTT
CASSPRSATEAFF
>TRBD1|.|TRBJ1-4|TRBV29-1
TGCAGCGTTCTTTCAGGGGGAAAACTGTTTTTT
CSVLSGGKLFF
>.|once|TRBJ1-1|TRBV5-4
TGTGCCAGCAGCTTCGCAGGCAGCTTGAACACTGAAGCTTTCTTT
CASSFAGSLNTEAFF
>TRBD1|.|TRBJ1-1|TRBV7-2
TGTGCCAGCAGCCCGGGACAGAGGAACACTGAAGCTTTCTTT
CASSPGQRNTEAFF
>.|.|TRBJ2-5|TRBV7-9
TGTGCCAGCAGCCCCTCGTCAGGGCGGACTAAAGAGACCCAGTACTTC
CASSPSSGRTKETQYF
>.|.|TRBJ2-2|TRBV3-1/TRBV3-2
TGTGCCAGCAGCCAACGGGGATCCGGGGAGCTGTTTTTT
CASSQRGSGELFF
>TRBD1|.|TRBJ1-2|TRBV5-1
TGCGCCAGCAGCAGGGACAGCGGGGGCTACACCTTC
CASSRDSGGYTF
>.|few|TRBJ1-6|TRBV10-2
TGCGCCAGCAGTGAAGGGAGCAGCCGGAATAATTCACCCCTCCACTTT
CASSEGSSRNNSPLHF
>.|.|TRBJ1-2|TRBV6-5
TGTGCCAGCAGTTACGGGGCAGGGGATAACTATGGCTACACCTTC
CASSYGAGDNYGYTF
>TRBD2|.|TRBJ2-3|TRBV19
TGTGCCAGTTCTCGGACTAGCGGGGGTACAGATACGCAGTATTTT
CASSRTSGGTDTQYF
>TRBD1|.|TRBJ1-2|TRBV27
TGTGCCAGCAGTTCCCCCGGACAGGGCTATGGCTACACCTTC
CASSSPGQGYGYTF
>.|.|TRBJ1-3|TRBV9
TGTGCCAGCAGCGTCTACGACAGATCTGGAAACACCATATATTTT
CASSVYDRSGNTIYF
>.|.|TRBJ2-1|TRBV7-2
TGTGCCAGCAGCTTAATACGGGGCTCCTACAATGAGCAGTTCTTC
CASSLIRGSYNEQFF
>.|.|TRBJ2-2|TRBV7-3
TGTGCCAGCAGCTTAGGTCAAGTCTCGGCGGGCGGGGAGCTGTTTTTT
CASSLGQVSAGGELFF